A single sample is the source of the 2 T cell receptor beta chains below, sequenced in a study of cytomegalovirus exposure and HLA in healthy donors. In the PCR, 60 Vbeta and 13 Jbeta primers were used. Generated by immunoSEQ multiplex PCR, the TCRdb table keeps only in-frame clones and is missing some. The sample shows 130,000 or so clones, over 70% of them seen only once. The material sequenced was PBMCs. These receptors all come from a woman in her thirties or forties in good health and CMV-seropositive.

This clone has just a few counts. J is TRBJ1-1 and V is TRBV29-1; D not certain. V gave up 7 bases and J gave up 1 base, with 16 bases separating them. Germline V CDR1 and CDR2: SQVTM, ANQGSEA. The CDR3 loop spans 14 amino acids. The CDR3 is CSAEARRENTEAFF. In nucleotides, the CDR3 is TGCAGCGCCGAGGCCAGGAGGGAGAACACTGAAGCTTTCTTT.

The chain combines TRBV28 with TRBJ1-5; D uncertain. The CDR3 runs 13 residues. Germline CDR1 and CDR2: MDHEN and SYDVKM. V was shortened by 7 bases and J by 6 bases, with 13 bases between the two germline ends. CDR3 DNA sequence: TGTGCCAGCACCAAGCCCTCGATTCAGCCCCAGCATTTT. It specifies CASTKPSIQPQHF.